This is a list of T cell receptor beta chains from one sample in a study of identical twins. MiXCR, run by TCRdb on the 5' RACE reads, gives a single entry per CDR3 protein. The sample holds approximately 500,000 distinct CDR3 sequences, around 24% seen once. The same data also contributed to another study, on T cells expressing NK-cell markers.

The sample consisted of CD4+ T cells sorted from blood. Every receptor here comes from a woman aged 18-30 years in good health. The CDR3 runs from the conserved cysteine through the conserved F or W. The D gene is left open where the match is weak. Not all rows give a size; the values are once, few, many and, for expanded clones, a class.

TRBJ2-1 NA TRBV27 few CASSLESIMTYNEQFF TGTGCCAGCAGTTTAGAGTCTATTATGACCTACAATGAGCAGTTCTTC
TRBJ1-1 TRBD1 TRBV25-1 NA CASSDPGQGGGEAFF TGTGCCAGCAGTGACCCGGGACAGGGTGGTGGTGAAGCTTTCTTT
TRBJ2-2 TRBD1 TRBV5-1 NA CASSLAGTGGSNTGELFF TGCGCCAGCAGCTTGGCCGGGACAGGGGGCTCGAACACCGGGGAGCTGTTTTTT
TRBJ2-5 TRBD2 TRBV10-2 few CASSDLGREVETQYF TGCGCCAGCAGTGATTTGGGGCGGGAGGTTGAGACCCAGTACTTC
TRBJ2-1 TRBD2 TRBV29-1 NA CSVELIAGGPPQFF TGCAGCGTTGAATTAATAGCGGGAGGGCCCCCACAGTTCTTC
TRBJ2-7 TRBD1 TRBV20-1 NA CSAGQGSSYEQYF TGCAGTGCCGGACAGGGCAGCTCCTACGAGCAGTACTTC
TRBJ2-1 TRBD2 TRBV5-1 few CASSLAGGSAYNEQFF TGCGCCAGCAGCTTGGCCGGCGGGAGTGCCTACAATGAGCAGTTCTTC
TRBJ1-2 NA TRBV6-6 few CASSEMGMRGYTF TGTGCCAGCAGCGAAATGGGTATGCGAGGCTACACCTTC
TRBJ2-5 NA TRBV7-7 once CASSRHLPGNGKTQYF TGTGCTAGCAGCCGACACCTACCTGGGAATGGAAAGACCCAGTACTTC
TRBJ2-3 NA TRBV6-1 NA CASRGGITDTQYF TGTGCCAGCCGGGGTGGCATCACAGATACGCAGTATTTT
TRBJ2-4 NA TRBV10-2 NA CASSGRGAGSKNIQYF TGCGCCAGCAGTGGAAGAGGGGCTGGGTCCAAAAACATTCAGTACTTC
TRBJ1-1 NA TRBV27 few CASSPTRRNTEAFF TGTGCCAGCAGTCCGACCCGGAGGAACACTGAAGCTTTCTTT
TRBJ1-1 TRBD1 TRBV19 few CASSMGDREATEAFF TGTGCCAGTAGTATGGGTGACAGGGAGGCAACTGAAGCTTTCTTT
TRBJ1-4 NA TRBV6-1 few CASSNRPPGPTNEKLFF TGTGCCAGCAGTAATCGCCCGCCCGGACCAACTAATGAAAAACTGTTTTTT
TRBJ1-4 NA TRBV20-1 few CSAKPQHGTNEKLFF TGCAGTGCTAAACCGCAGCACGGAACTAATGAAAAACTGTTTTTT
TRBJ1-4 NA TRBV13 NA CASSLRDVGEKLFF TGTGCCAGCAGCTTGCGGGACGTCGGGGAAAAACTGTTTTTT
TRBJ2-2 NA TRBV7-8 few CASRPWTENTGELFF TGTGCCAGCAGGCCCTGGACGGAGAACACCGGGGAGCTGTTTTTT
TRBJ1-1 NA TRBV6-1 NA CASSKGEVSYTEAFF TGTGCCAGCAGTAAGGGGGAAGTATCGTACACTGAAGCTTTCTTT
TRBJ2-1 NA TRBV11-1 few CASSFGATYNEQFF TGTGCCAGCAGCTTCGGGGCCACTTACAATGAGCAGTTCTTC
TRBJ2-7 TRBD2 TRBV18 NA CASSPSAQGRGSYEQYF TGTGCCAGCTCACCCTCAGCGCAAGGGCGGGGGAGCTACGAGCAGTACTTC
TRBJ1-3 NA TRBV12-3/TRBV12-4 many CASSSALGLGNTIYF TGTGCCAGCAGTTCGGCGTTGGGCCTTGGAAACACCATATATTTT
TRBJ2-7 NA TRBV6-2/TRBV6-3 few CASSFLSGSSYEQYF TGTGCCAGCAGTTTCCTTTCAGGGAGCTCCTACGAGCAGTACTTC
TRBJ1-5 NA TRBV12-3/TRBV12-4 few CASRDPSNQPQHF TGTGCCAGCAGGGACCCAAGCAATCAGCCCCAGCATTTT
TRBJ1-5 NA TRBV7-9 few CASSLGEVSNQPQHF TGTGCCAGCAGCTTGGGGGAGGTGAGCAATCAGCCCCAGCATTTT
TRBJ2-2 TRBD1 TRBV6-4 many CASSGTGGSGELFF TGTGCCAGCAGTGGGACAGGGGGCAGCGGGGAGCTGTTTTTT
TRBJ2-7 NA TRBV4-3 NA CASSHHRGPSYEQYF TGCGCCAGCAGCCACCATAGGGGCCCCTCCTACGAGCAGTACTTC
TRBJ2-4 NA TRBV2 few CASSSEQVAKNIQYF TGTGCCAGCAGTTCTGAGCAAGTAGCCAAAAACATTCAGTACTTC
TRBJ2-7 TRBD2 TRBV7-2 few CASSLGLEIYEQYF TGTGCCAGCAGCTTGGGACTAGAAATCTACGAGCAGTACTTC
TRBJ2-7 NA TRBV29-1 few CSVAGPPSSYEQYF TGCAGCGTTGCAGGGCCCCCGAGCTCCTACGAGCAGTACTTC
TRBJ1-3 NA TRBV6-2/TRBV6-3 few CASSYQFVQTSGNTIYF TGTGCCAGCAGTTATCAGTTCGTCCAGACGTCTGGAAACACCATATATTTT
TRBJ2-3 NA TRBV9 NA CASSPLDFLGSTDTQYF TGTGCCAGCAGCCCCCTGGACTTCCTTGGAAGCACAGATACGCAGTATTTT